This TCR beta chain originates from a study of naive and memory T cell subsets. This clonotype was seen a handful of times. Overnight CMV lysate stimulation of fresh PBMCs defined donor CMV status by CD4+ IFNgamma. EMRA cells were CD45RA+CD27-, and effector memory cells CD45RA-CD27-. Two oligonucleotides, mixed equimolar, formed the beta constant-region primer covering TRBC1 and TRBC2. Nested alpha and beta constant-region primers with the SP2 primer drove four PCR rounds on ligated cDNA. An oligonucleotide with the SP2 primer and a 12-nucleotide UMI was ligated to the cDNA 3' end. TCRdb recomputed calls from the UMI-ligation and nested PCR reads with MiXCR, one row per CDR3 protein. The sample has about 34,000 distinct CDR3 sequences; 18% are singletons. The sequence derives from a human donor in good health. Sequencing was carried out using effector memory CD4+ T cells from blood. Subset noted: effector memory, CD45RA- CD27-.

The CDR3: CASRTLDREIMNTEAFF. As DNA, the CDR3 is TGTGCCAGCAGGACCCTCGACAGGGAAATCATGAACACTGAAGCTTTCTTT. V gene TRBV9 combines with J gene TRBJ1-1; TRBD1 matches 7 bases. Germline V gives CDR1 SGDLS, CDR2 YYNGEE. This CDR3 has 17 amino acids. V was pared by 5 bases and J by 0 bases, with 13 bases of the junction left unmatched.